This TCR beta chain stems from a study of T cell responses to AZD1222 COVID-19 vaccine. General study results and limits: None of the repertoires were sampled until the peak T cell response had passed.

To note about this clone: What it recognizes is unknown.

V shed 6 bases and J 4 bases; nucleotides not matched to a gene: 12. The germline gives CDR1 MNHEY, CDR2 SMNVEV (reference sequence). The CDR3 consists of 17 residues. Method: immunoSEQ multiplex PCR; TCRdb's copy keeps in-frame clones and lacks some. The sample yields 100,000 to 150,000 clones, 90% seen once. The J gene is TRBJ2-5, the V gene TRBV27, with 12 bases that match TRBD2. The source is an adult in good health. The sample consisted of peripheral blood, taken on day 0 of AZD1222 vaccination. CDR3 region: CASRRRTSGTYTETQYF. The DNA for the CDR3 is TGTGCCAGCAGGCGACGGACTAGCGGGACTTACACAGAGACCCAGTACTTC.